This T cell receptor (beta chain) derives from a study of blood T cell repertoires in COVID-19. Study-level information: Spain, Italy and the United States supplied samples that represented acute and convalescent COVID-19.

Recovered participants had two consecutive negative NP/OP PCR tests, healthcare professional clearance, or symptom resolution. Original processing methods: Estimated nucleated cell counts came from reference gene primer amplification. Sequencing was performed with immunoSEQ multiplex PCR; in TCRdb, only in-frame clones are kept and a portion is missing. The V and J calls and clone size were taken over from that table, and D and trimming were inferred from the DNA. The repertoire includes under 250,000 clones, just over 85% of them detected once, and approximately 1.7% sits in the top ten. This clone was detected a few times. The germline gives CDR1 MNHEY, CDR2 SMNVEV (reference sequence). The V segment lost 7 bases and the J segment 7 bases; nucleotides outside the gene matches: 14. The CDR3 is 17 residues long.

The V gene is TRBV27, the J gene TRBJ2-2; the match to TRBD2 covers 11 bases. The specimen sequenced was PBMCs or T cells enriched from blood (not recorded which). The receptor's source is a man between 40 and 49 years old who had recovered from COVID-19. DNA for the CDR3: TGTGCCAGCAAACTTAGCGTAGCGGGAGGGCCGGGCGGGGAGCTGTTTTTT. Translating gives CASKLSVAGGPGGELFF.